A selection of T cell receptor beta chains follows, all from one sample in a study of OX40 agonist ivuxolimab in advanced cancers. Sequenced by immunoSEQ multiplex PCR; TCRdb stores in-frame clones only, minus some. In the table there are about 14,000 clones, 65% to 85% of which are singletons. Specimen: CD4+ or CD8+ T cells sorted from blood, collected in a trial of the OX40 agonist ivuxolimab. The source is an adult with an advanced solid tumor such as melanoma, head and neck, liver or kidney cancer. CDR3s include the opening cysteine and the closing phenylalanine or tryptophan. A D gene is named only where the DNA matches it firmly. The listing skips clone size in some rows; elsewhere it reads once, few, many or a size class.

d_gene	j_gene	v_gene	abundance	CDR3nt	CDR3aa
.	TRBJ2-7	TRBV27	.	TGTGCCAGCAGTTTATCGGGACGCGAGCAGTACTTC	CASSLSGREQYF
.	TRBJ2-7	TRBV7-2	.	TGTGCCAGCAGCTACCCATCCTACGAGCAGTACTTC	CASSYPSYEQYF
.	TRBJ2-1	TRBV5-5	few	TGTGCCAGCAGCCCCTCCGGGACTTTCTACTCGCACTCCTACAATGAGCAGTTCTTC	CASSPSGTFYSHSYNEQFF
TRBD1	TRBJ1-1	TRBV4-2	.	TGTGCCAGCAGCCTGGGACAGGGGGAGACTGAAGCTTTCTTT	CASSLGQGETEAFF
.	TRBJ1-4	TRBV10-3	.	TGTGCCATCAGTGAAAATCGGAGTCCAAGCCGTGAAAAACTGTTTTTT	CAISENRSPSREKLFF
TRBD1	TRBJ2-5	TRBV11-2	.	TGTGCCAGCAGCTTAGGGACAGGGGGAAGAGAGACCCAGTACTTC	CASSLGTGGRETQYF
TRBD2	TRBJ2-3	TRBV6-1	.	TGTGCCAGCAGTGTTACTAGCGGAGGCCCAGATACGCAGTATTTT	CASSVTSGGPDTQYF
TRBD1	TRBJ2-4	TRBV30	.	TGTGCCTGGATCCCGGACAGGGGGTCCCGAGGTTCCCGACCTCTAGCCAAAAACATTCAGTACTTC	CAWIPDRGSRGSRPLAKNIQYF
.	TRBJ2-2	TRBV5-4	.	TGTGCCAGTAAGATGAACACCGGGGAGCTGTTTTTT	CASKMNTGELFF
TRBD2	TRBJ2-1	TRBV27	.	TGTGCCAGCAGTTTAAGCCCCGGACTAGATAGTTACAATGAGCAGTTCTTC	CASSLSPGLDSYNEQFF
.	TRBJ2-3	TRBV4-1	.	TGCGCCAGCAGCCTCACCGGGGATACGCAGTATTTT	CASSLTGDTQYF
.	TRBJ2-7	TRBV7-9	.	TGTGCCAGCAGCTTAAAGTCTAGCTACGAGCAGTACTTC	CASSLKSSYEQYF
.	TRBJ2-2	TRBV28	.	TGTGCCAGCAGTTTGTCCGTTAACACCGGGGAGCTGTTTTTT	CASSLSVNTGELFF
.	TRBJ2-4	TRBV18	.	TGTGCCAGCTCACCACCGTGGTCGGCTTTAGCCAAAAACATTCAGTACTTC	CASSPPWSALAKNIQYF
TRBD1	TRBJ2-3	TRBV27	.	TGTGCCAGCAGAACACAGGGGGCTTCCGCAGATACGCAGTATTTT	CASRTQGASADTQYF
.	TRBJ2-3	TRBV9	.	TGTGCCAGCAGCGGAGACGGCCATAACACAGATACGCAGTATTTT	CASSGDGHNTDTQYF
.	TRBJ1-2	TRBV9	.	TGTGCCAGCAGCGTAGTTTTAGGTGCTGCGGATGGCTACACCTTC	CASSVVLGAADGYTF
.	TRBJ2-2	TRBV11-2	.	TGTGCCAGCAGCCTAGCCGGGGAGCTGTTTTTT	CASSLAGELFF
TRBD2	TRBJ2-3	TRBV7-8	.	TGTGCCAGCAGACGACTAGCGGGAGAGGGCACAGATACGCAGTATTTT	CASRRLAGEGTDTQYF
.	TRBJ1-1	TRBV5-6	.	TGTGCCAGCAGCTTAAGGGGGGCTACTGAAGCTTTCTTT	CASSLRGATEAFF
.	TRBJ1-1	TRBV7-9	.	TGTGCCAGCAGCTTACCCCTGGAGGGAAATGGGGCTTTCTTT	CASSLPLEGNGAFF
TRBD2	TRBJ2-1	TRBV2	.	TGTGCCAGCCTAGCGGGAGGAGTGAATGAGCAGTTCTTC	CASLAGGVNEQFF
TRBD1	TRBJ1-6	TRBV5-6	.	TGTGCCAGCAGCTACCTCGGGACAGGATCACCCCTCCACTTT	CASSYLGTGSPLHF
TRBD1	TRBJ1-5	TRBV6-5	.	TGTGCCAGCAGTCGACGACAGGGGGGCAATCAGCCCCAGCATTTT	CASSRRQGGNQPQHF
.	TRBJ2-6	TRBV9	once	TGTGCCAGCACGCCCGCTGGGGCCAACGTCCTGACTTTC	CASTPAGANVLTF
.	TRBJ2-2	TRBV4-2	.	TGTGCCAGCAGCCAAGATGCCGGGGAGCTGTTTTTT	CASSQDAGELFF
.	TRBJ1-5	TRBV28	.	TGTGCCAGCACCACATGGGGGGACTCCAATGGCAATCAGCCCCAGCATTTT	CASTTWGDSNGNQPQHF
.	TRBJ2-1	TRBV9	.	TGTGCCAGCAGCGTAGACAGGGCGGTCTCCTACAATGAGCAGTTCTTC	CASSVDRAVSYNEQFF
TRBD1	TRBJ2-7	TRBV6-1	.	TGTGCCAGCAGGCAAACAGGGGACTACGAGCAGTACTTC	CASRQTGDYEQYF
.	TRBJ2-2	TRBV7-3	.	TGTGCCAGCAGCATGAACACCGGGGAGCTGTTTTTT	CASSMNTGELFF
.	TRBJ2-7	TRBV10-3	.	TGTGCCATCAGCCTTACGGAACAGGGCGACTACGAGCAGTACTTC	CAISLTEQGDYEQYF
.	TRBJ2-1	TRBV6-4	few	TGTGCCAGCAGTGAAGAGGGGGGGAATTACAATGAGCAGTTCTTC	CASSEEGGNYNEQFF
.	TRBJ2-5	TRBV7-9	.	TGTGCCAGCAGCAACAGGGAGGGTAATAGTGAGACCCAGTACTTC	CASSNREGNSETQYF
.	TRBJ2-6	TRBV5-6	.	TGTGCCAGCAGCTCCGCCGGCGTCTCTGGGGCCAACGTCCTGACTTTC	CASSSAGVSGANVLTF
.	TRBJ1-4	TRBV11-1	few	TGTGCCAGCAGCTTAGATACGGGAACGAATGAAAAACTGTTTTTT	CASSLDTGTNEKLFF
TRBD2	TRBJ2-5	TRBV9	.	TGTGCCAGCAGCCCTAGCGGGAGGCCCCAAGAGACCCAGTACTTC	CASSPSGRPQETQYF
TRBD1	TRBJ2-1	TRBV29-1	large	TGCAGCGCGAACGGTATAGGGGGCGCCCACAATGAGCAGTTCTTC	CSANGIGGAHNEQFF
.	TRBJ2-3	TRBV9	.	TGTGCCAGCAGCGTTCCCCGGGCGGACTTAACACACCACACAGATACGCAGTATTTT	CASSVPRADLTHHTDTQYF
.	TRBJ2-7	TRBV4-1	few	TGCGCCAGCAGCCATCAGGGGCGGGGTACGGTCGAGCAGTACTTC	CASSHQGRGTVEQYF
.	TRBJ2-3	TRBV30	medium-sized	TGTGCCTGGAGCGGGCGGTCGGACGTCACAGATACGCAGTATTTT	CAWSGRSDVTDTQYF
.	TRBJ2-3	TRBV9	medium-sized	TGTGCCAGCAGCGGCGACGCGCAGTATTTT	CASSGDAQYF
.	TRBJ2-3	TRBV9	.	TGTGCCAGCAGCGTAGGAGAAGCGGATCGGACAGATACGCAGTATTTT	CASSVGEADRTDTQYF
TRBD1	TRBJ2-7	TRBV4-1	.	TGCGCCAGCAGCCTTCGGGGACAGGGGACCTACGAGCAGTACTTC	CASSLRGQGTYEQYF
.	TRBJ1-2	TRBV28	.	TGTGCCAGCAGTTCATTTGGCCAGGACTATGGCTACACCTTC	CASSSFGQDYGYTF
.	TRBJ2-5	TRBV4-2	.	TGTGCCAGCAGCCAAGGGTACGGGGCGGCGACCCAAGAGACCCAGTACTTC	CASSQGYGAATQETQYF
.	TRBJ2-7	TRBV28	.	TGTGCCAGCAGTGCCCGGGGGTTTACCTACGAGCAGTACTTC	CASSARGFTYEQYF
.	TRBJ2-5	TRBV27	.	TGTGCCAGCAGTTTCGGACGGTTCTCGGCCCAGTACTTC	CASSFGRFSAQYF
.	TRBJ1-1	TRBV9	.	TGTGCCAGCAGCGTACAGGGGATGAACACTGAAGCTTTCTTT	CASSVQGMNTEAFF
TRBD1	TRBJ2-2	TRBV4-1	few	TGCGCCAGCAGCCACCGAACCCAGGGAAGGGGGCCCCCCGGGGAGCTGTTTTTT	CASSHRTQGRGPPGELFF
.	TRBJ2-7	TRBV29-1	.	TGCAGCGTTGCCCCCAGCTCCTACGAGCAGTACTTC	CSVAPSSYEQYF
.	TRBJ2-3	TRBV28	.	TGTGCCAGCAGTTATTTGAAGGACGTTAGCGATATCGTAACAGATACGCAGTATTTT	CASSYLKDVSDIVTDTQYF
TRBD1	TRBJ2-5	TRBV5-6	.	TGTGCCAGCAGCTCTGACAGGGGAGAGACCCAGTACTTC	CASSSDRGETQYF
.	TRBJ1-1	TRBV7-9	once	TGTGCCAGCAGCCCTCCGATGGGGGGGCTCACTGAAGCTTTCTTT	CASSPPMGGLTEAFF
.	TRBJ1-1	TRBV7-9	.	TGTGCCAGCAGCGGTCGGGGGGACACTGAAGCTTTCTTT	CASSGRGDTEAFF
.	TRBJ1-1	TRBV28	.	TGTGCCAGCAGTTGGGGGAATCGGAACACTGAAGCTTTCTTT	CASSWGNRNTEAFF
TRBD1	TRBJ1-1	TRBV10-3	.	TGTGCCATCAGTGAGAATATAGGGGGCAGACGGAACACTGAAGCTTTCTTT	CAISENIGGRRNTEAFF
.	TRBJ2-7	TRBV29-1	.	TGCAGCGTTTGCAACTCTCATAGGAGCTCCTACGAGCAGTACTTC	CSVCNSHRSSYEQYF
.	TRBJ1-1	TRBV28	.	TGTGCCATCCAGGGACCGCAAAGCACTGAAGCTTTCTTT	CAIQGPQSTEAFF
.	TRBJ2-7	TRBV29-1	.	TGCAGCGTTGAAGTGGAAGAGGGAGCTTCCTACGAGCAGTACTTC	CSVEVEEGASYEQYF